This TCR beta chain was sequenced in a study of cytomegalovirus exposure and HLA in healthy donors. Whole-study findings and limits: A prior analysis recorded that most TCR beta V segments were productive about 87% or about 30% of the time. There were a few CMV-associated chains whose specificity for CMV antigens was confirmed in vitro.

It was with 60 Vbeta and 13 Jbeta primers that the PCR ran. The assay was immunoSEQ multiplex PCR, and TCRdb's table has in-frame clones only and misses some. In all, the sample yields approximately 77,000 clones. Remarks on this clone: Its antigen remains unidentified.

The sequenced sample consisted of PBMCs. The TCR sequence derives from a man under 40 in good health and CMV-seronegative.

The CDR3 DNA reads TGCGCCAGCAGCTTGGGGTTACAGGGGTTGAACACTGAAGCTTTCTTT. The encoded protein is CASSLGLQGLNTEAFF. The J gene is TRBJ1-1, the V gene TRBV5-1; 7 bases fit TRBD1. This CDR3 is built from 16 residues. Germline lookup yields CDR1 SGHRS and CDR2 YFSETQ. V trimming: 0 bases; J trimming: 0 bases; junction bases outside the gene matches: 5.